The rows below give T cell receptor beta chains drawn from one sample of a study of Graves' ophthalmopathy and Graves' hyperthyroidism. TCRdb redid the calling of the multiplex PCR reads with MiXCR, one entry per CDR3 protein. The table lists fewer than 600,000 distinct CDR3 sequences, about an eighth of them singletons. The sequenced material came from blood. These receptors were taken from a woman younger than 45 with Graves' ophthalmopathy. Each CDR3 is given with its conserved first and last residue. A D gene is named only where the DNA matches it firmly. A row's size may be missing; if present it is once, few, many or a size class.

NA TRBJ2-7 many TRBV6-5 TGTGCCAGCAGTTACTTATCCGGGGGTCCCTACGAGCAGTACTTC CASSYLSGGPYEQYF
NA TRBJ2-7 NA TRBV30 TGTGCCTGGAGTGTACTCCCTTCCTACGAGCAGTACTTC CAWSVLPSYEQYF
NA TRBJ2-3 many TRBV7-9 TGTGCCAGCAGCATCCTACCGGCGGCAGATACGCAGTATTTT CASSILPAADTQYF
TRBD1 TRBJ1-2 many TRBV6-1 TGTGCCAGCAGTGAGACAGGGTATAATGGCTACACCTTC CASSETGYNGYTF
NA TRBJ1-6 NA TRBV20-1 TGCAGTGCTAGAGGGGACCGCCTCTCCGGGTATTCACCCCTCCACTTT CSARGDRLSGYSPLHF
NA TRBJ2-4 many TRBV29-1 TGCAGCGTAAAAACACGATTAGCCAAAAACATTCAGTACTTC CSVKTRLAKNIQYF
NA TRBJ2-1 NA TRBV11-2 TGTGCCAGCAGCTTAGAGTTTGTCTACAATGAGCAGTTCTTC CASSLEFVYNEQFF
NA TRBJ2-7 many TRBV3-1 TGTGCCAGCAGCCTCCAGGGGGGCGAGCAGTACTTC CASSLQGGEQYF
NA TRBJ1-2 few TRBV12-3/TRBV12-4 TGTGCCAGCAGTCCACAGCCCATAGCTAACTATGGCTACACCTTC CASSPQPIANYGYTF
NA TRBJ2-5 many TRBV30 TGTGCCTGGAGTGAAACCCTGCCACGTATCCAAGAGACCCAGTACTTC CAWSETLPRIQETQYF
TRBD2 TRBJ2-5 many TRBV7-2 TGTGCCAGCAGCACTCGACTAGCGGGAGAAGAGACCCAGTACTTC CASSTRLAGEETQYF
NA TRBJ1-5 many TRBV30 TGTGCCTGGAGTGTAGACGGGATGGCCCAGCATTTT CAWSVDGMAQHF
TRBD1 TRBJ1-2 NA TRBV18 TGTGCCAGCTCACCGCGGGACAGGGGGGACTATGGCTACACCTTC CASSPRDRGDYGYTF
TRBD2 TRBJ2-2 many TRBV11-3 TGTGCCAGCAGCCCTAATCCGGGACTAGCGGGTGGGGAGCTGTTTTTT CASSPNPGLAGGELFF
NA TRBJ1-3 many TRBV28 TGTGCCAGCAGTTTCCTAGGGACTGGAAACACCATATATTTT CASSFLGTGNTIYF
NA TRBJ2-7 many TRBV28 TGTGCCACTAGACAGGCGAGCTCCTACGAGCAGTACTTC CATRQASSYEQYF
NA TRBJ2-2 many TRBV6-1 TGTGCCAGCAGAGCCAGGGGCACCGGGGAGCTGTTTTTT CASRARGTGELFF
NA TRBJ2-7 NA TRBV6-2/TRBV6-3 TGTGCCAGCAGTTACGGCCTGGCGACAGACTACGAGCAGTACTTC CASSYGLATDYEQYF
TRBD2 TRBJ2-2 many TRBV6-6 TGTGCCACCCCCCGAAAGGAGGCGGGAGGTATCACCGGGGAGCTGTTTTTT CATPRKEAGGITGELFF
TRBD1 TRBJ2-7 many TRBV30 TGTGCCTGGAGTTTTGGGGACAGGCTTTCCTACGAGCAGTACTTC CAWSFGDRLSYEQYF
NA TRBJ2-7 many TRBV6-1 TGTGCCAGCAGTGAAACGGGAATATTATACGAGCAGTACTTC CASSETGILYEQYF
NA TRBJ1-2 few TRBV2 TGTGCCAGCAGTGTCGACGCGGTCGGCTACACCTTC CASSVDAVGYTF
NA TRBJ1-5 many TRBV19 TGTGCCAGTAGTATTTTGGGTAGCAATCAGCCCCAGCATTTT CASSILGSNQPQHF
NA TRBJ1-2 many TRBV30 TGTGCCTGGAGGGCCGGGACGGCTTCCTATGGCTACACCTTC CAWRAGTASYGYTF